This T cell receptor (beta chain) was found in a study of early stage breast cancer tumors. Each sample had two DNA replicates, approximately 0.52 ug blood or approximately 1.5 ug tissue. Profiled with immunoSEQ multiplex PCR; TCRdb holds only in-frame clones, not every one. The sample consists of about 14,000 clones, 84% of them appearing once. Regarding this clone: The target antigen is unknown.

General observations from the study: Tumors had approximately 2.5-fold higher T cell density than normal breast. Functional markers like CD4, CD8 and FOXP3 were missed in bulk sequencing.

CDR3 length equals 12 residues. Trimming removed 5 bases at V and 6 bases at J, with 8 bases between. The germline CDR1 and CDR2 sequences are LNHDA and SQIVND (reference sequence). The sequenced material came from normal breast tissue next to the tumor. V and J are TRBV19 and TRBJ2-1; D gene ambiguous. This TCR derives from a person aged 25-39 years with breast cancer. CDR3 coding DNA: TGTGCCAGTAGTCCCGGTCCCAATGAGCAGTTCTTC. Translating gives CASSPGPNEQFF.